The subject of this entry is one T cell receptor beta chain. Antigen unknown. These data belong to a study of beta chain features in type 1 diabetes. The overall study: The study examined 107,917,701 sorted cells across all samples.

Germline V gene lookup returns CDR1 MNHNY and CDR2 SVGAGI (reference sequence). This CDR3 contains 13 residues. Trimming stripped 5 bases from V and 0 bases from J, with 8 bases between. Study-wide points: Significant though moderate, a shortening of TCRB CDR3s appeared in all four CD4+ subsets of Type 1 diabetes patients.

Sorted populations all had greater than 95% purity. Reverse transcribing all isolated RNA meant expressed TCRB transcripts were sequenced. Here immunoSEQ multiplex PCR was the method, and the copy in TCRdb shows in-frame clones only, minus some. The table includes a few hundred thousand clones, roughly an eighth detected once. The sequence derives from a man aged 30 to 39 with type 1 diabetes. The genes are TRBV6-6 and TRBJ2-7, with D maybe TRBD2 (5 bases). Sample: naive CD4+ T cells from blood. In DNA form, the CDR3 reads TGTGCCAGCAGTCCGGGGAGCTCCTACGAGCAGTACTTC. This codes for CASSPGSSYEQYF.